The 10 T cell receptor beta chains presented below share a single source sample, sequenced in a study of blood T cell repertoires in COVID-19. Libraries were prepared by immunoSEQ multiplex PCR; TCRdb keeps only in-frame clonotypes and omits some of them. The sample contains 150,000 to 200,000 clones, around 85% of which appear only once. Sequencing was done on a sample of peripheral blood. The source of these receptors is a human donor in a cohort sampled during active COVID-19.

The J gene is TRBJ2-7, the V gene TRBV6-9; 7 bases align to TRBD2. In germline, CDR1 is MNHGY, CDR2 SVAAGI. After removal of 4 bases from V and 7 bases from J, the junction contained 16 bases not matched to a gene. The CDR3 covers 16 residues. CDR3 loop: CASSFSIGGSGREQYF. The CDR3 DNA reads as TGTGCCAGCAGTTTTTCGATAGGCGGGAGTGGTCGAGAGCAGTACTTC.

The V gene is TRBV4-1, the J gene TRBJ2-1, with 8 positions matching TRBD2. The CDR3 totals 17 residues. V lost 1 base to trimming and J lost 1 base; unmatched junction nucleotides: 6. The V gene's germline CDR1 is MGHRA and CDR2 YSYEKL. CDR3 in amino acids: CASSQAASGSSYNEQFF. The CDR3 coding sequence is TGCGCCAGCAGCCAAGCGGCTAGCGGGTCTTCCTACAATGAGCAGTTCTTC.

The V gene is TRBV7-8, the J gene TRBJ1-6, with unresolved D. The CDR3 sequence is 15 residues long. Germline V CDR1 and CDR2: SGHVS, FQNEAQ. V was shortened by 5 bases and J by 3 bases, with 11 bases between the two germline ends. CDR3 in DNA: TGTGCCAGCAGCCCACCCGCGGTCTATAATTCACCCCTCCACTTT. Translation: CASSPPAVYNSPLHF.

The chain uses TRBV2 and TRBJ2-7; maybe TRBD1 (5 bases). Germline CDR1 and CDR2: SNHLY and FYNNEI. V was trimmed by 7 bases and J by 6 bases, leaving 22 bases between them. This CDR3 is built from 15 residues. The CDR3 nucleotides read TGTGCCAGCAAAAATTCAGGGCCCAAAAAAGCCGAGCAGTACTTC. Amino acids: CASKNSGPKKAEQYF.

V is TRBV30 and J is TRBJ2-7, with D possibly TRBD2 on 5 matching bases. Germline values: CDR1 GTSNPN, CDR2 SVGIG (reference sequence). The length of the CDR3 is 17 residues. V shed 0 bases and J shed 4 bases, with 22 bases lying between them. The CDR3 DNA sequence: TGTGCCTGGAGTGTTTTTACCACAACGGGATTTAATTACGAGCAGTACTTC. This encodes CAWSVFTTTGFNYEQYF.

On this clone: At one of its ends the junction is not consistent with the germline gene, which may arise from a read error. The chain uses TRBV24-1 and TRBJ2-3; D gene ambiguous. The CDR3 sequence is 14 residues long. CDR1 and CDR2 from the germline V gene are KGHDR and SFDVKD. The CDR3 sequence is CATSVSGSTDAQYF. Here the CDR3 DNA reads TGTGCCACCAGTGTTTCCGGAAGCACAGATGCGCAGTATTTT.

In nucleotides, the CDR3 is TGTGCCACCCTTAGCGGGGGGCCCTACGAGCAGTACTTC. This gives the protein CATLSGGPYEQYF. The chain combines TRBV10-3 with TRBJ2-7; TRBD2 matches 10 bases. The ends lost 10 bases at V and 2 bases at J; junction bases unmatched: 5. Germline V gives CDR1 ENHRY, CDR2 SYGVKD. The CDR3 has 13 amino acids.

The J gene is TRBJ1-6, the V gene TRBV2; the D is unclear. The germline CDR1 and CDR2 sequences are SNHLY and FYNNEI. The CDR3 loop spans 10 amino acids. The V end lost 11 bases, the J end lost 9 bases, and 8 bases lay between the germline ends. CDR3 DNA: TGTGCCTCAGGTAGTTCACCCCTCCACTTT. It specifies CASGSSPLHF.

This chain joins TRBV11-3 and TRBJ1-1; unclear D gene. CDR3 size: 14 residues. Germline CDR1 reads SGHNT; CDR2 reads YENEEA. Trimming cost V 1 base and J 4 bases, with 10 bases left between them. The CDR3 DNA is TGTGCCAGCAGCTTAGTAACAGAGACCACTGAAGCTTTCTTT. Its translation is CASSLVTETTEAFF.

The rearrangement uses TRBV7-3 and TRBJ1-5; D may be TRBD1 (6 bases). Germline CDR1 SGHTA, CDR2 FQGTGA. The CDR3 totals 14 residues. Between the trimmed V and J ends, which lost 6 bases and 4 bases, there was a span of 13 bases. The CDR3 DNA follows: TGTGCCAGCAGAGATCGACAGGTTAATCAGCCCCAGCATTTT. Encoded protein: CASRDRQVNQPQHF.